The 3 T cell receptor beta chains below come from one sample, sequenced in a study of OX40 agonist ivuxolimab in advanced cancers. Repertoires were generated with immunoSEQ multiplex PCR, while TCRdb's copy carries only in-frame clones and drops some. Altogether about 90,000 clones are present, roughly 88% being singletons, with the ten largest covering 0.33%. The sequencing used CD4+ or CD8+ T cells sorted from blood, collected in a trial of the OX40 agonist ivuxolimab. These receptor sequences come from an adult with an advanced solid tumor such as melanoma, head and neck, liver or kidney cancer.

This chain joins TRBV11-2 and TRBJ2-1; 7 bases fit TRBD1. The germline CDR1 and CDR2 sequences are SGHAT and FQNNGV. The length of the CDR3 is 13 residues. V dropped 1 base and J dropped 16; count of bases not matched to a gene: 10. The CDR3 nucleotides are TGTGCCAGCAGCTTAGGGCAGACAGGGCGACATTTCTTC. This translates into CASSLGQTGRHFF.

This chain connects TRBV28 to TRBJ1-3; TRBD1 is a possible D gene (5 bases). CDR1 and CDR2 from the germline V gene are MDHEN and SYDVKM. The CDR3 is 16 amino acids. V was clipped by 3 bases and J by 2 bases, with 14 bases between them. The chain's CDR3 is CASSLAGTGAGNTIYF. The DNA of the CDR3 is TGTGCCAGCAGTTTGGCAGGGACGGGGGCTGGAAACACCATATATTTT.

This clone was recorded once. The chain recombines TRBV7-8 with TRBJ2-1; 13 bases align to TRBD2. Unmatched junction bases numbered 4, after V lost 1 base and J lost 10 bases. Germline V lookup: CDR1 SGHVS, CDR2 FQNEAQ. This CDR3 contains 15 residues. CDR3 nucleotides: TGTGCCAGCAGCTTAGAACTAGCGGGAGGGAGGGAGCAGTTCTTC. Translation: CASSLELAGGREQFF.